This T cell receptor beta chain was profiled in a study of CD8+CD57+ T cells in acquired aplastic anemia. For the study at large: Mean yield of DNA from sorted CD4+ and CD8+ cells was approximately 3 ug.

Previously, flow cytometry had revealed CD8+CD57+ cell expansion in the patients chosen for sequencing. Every one of the patients had aplastic anemia (severe, acquired). CDR1 and CDR2 from the germline V gene are LGHNA and YNFKEQ. The CDR3 loop spans 13 amino acids. The V gene lost 0 bases and the J gene lost 4 bases, with 4 bases spanning the gap. Using genomic DNA as the template, TCR beta VDJ and CDR3 profiling was carried out. Each CDR3 protein gets one entry after TCRdb re-called the reads with MiXCR. The sample carries around 430,000 distinct CDR3 sequences, around 30% recorded once. Whole-study results and caveats: No significant difference in CD8+ Simpson's diversity was found between patients and controls. Overlapping CD8+ CDR3 repertoires of patients and controls contained approximately 29 shared sequences.

This clonotype occurred many times. Antigen unknown. The TCR comes from a human donor with aplastic anemia. The chain links TRBV4-2 to TRBJ1-3; unclear D gene. The sample was sorted CD4+, CD8+, or CD8+CD57+ T cells (not recorded which) from PBMCs. The CDR3 loop reads CASSQEWGNTIYF. CDR3 in DNA: TGTGCCAGCAGCCAAGAATGGGGAAACACCATATATTTT.